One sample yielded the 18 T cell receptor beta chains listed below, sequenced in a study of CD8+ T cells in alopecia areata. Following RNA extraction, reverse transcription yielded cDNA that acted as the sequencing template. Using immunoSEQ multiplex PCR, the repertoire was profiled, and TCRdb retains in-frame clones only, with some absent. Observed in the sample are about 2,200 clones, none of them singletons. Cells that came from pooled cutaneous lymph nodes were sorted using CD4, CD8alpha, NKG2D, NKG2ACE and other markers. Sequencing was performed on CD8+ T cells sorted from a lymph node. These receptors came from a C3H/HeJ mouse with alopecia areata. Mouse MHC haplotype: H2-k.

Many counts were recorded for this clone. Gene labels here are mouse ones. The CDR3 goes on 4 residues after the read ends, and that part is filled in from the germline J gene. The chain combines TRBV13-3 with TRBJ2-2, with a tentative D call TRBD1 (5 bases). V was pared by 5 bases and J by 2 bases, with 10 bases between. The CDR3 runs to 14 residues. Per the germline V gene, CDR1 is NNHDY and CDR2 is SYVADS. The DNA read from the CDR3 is TGTGCCAGCAGGAGAGAGGGGAACACCGGG. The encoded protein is CASRREGNTG. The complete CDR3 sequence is CASRREGNTGQLYF.

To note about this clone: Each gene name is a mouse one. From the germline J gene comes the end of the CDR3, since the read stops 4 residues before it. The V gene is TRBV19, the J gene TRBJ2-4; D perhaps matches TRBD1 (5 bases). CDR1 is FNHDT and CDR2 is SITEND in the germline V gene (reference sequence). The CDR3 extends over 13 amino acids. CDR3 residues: CASSIGTKNTLYF. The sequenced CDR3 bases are TGTGCCAGCAGTATAGGGACAAAAAAC.

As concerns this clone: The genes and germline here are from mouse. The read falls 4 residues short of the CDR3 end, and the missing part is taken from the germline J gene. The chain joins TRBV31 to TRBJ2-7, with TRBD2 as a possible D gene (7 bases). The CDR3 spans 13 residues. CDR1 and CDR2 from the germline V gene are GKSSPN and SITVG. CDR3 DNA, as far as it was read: TGTGCCTGGAGTCGAGTGGGGGGCGAT. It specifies CAWSRVGGD. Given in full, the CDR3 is CAWSRVGGDEQYF.

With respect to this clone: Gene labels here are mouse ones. The sequenced part of the CDR3 DNA is TGTGCCAGCAGTGATAATCAGGGGTGGGCT. Its translation: CASSDNQGWA. The complete CDR3 sequence is CASSDNQGWAEQFF. This chain joins TRBV13-1 and TRBJ2-1; D perhaps matches TRBD1 (6 bases). The CDR3 end is not reached by the read, which stops 4 residues before it; the germline J gene fills it in. This CDR3 is built from 14 residues. The V gene's germline CDR1 is NSHNY and CDR2 SYGAGN.

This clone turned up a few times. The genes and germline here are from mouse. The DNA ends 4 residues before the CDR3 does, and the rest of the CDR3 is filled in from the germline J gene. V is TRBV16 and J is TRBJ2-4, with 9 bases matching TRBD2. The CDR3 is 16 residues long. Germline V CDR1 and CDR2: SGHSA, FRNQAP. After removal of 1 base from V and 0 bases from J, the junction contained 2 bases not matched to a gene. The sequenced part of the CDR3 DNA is TGTGCAAGCAGCTTAGGTGGGGGGGCTAGTCAAAAC. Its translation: CASSLGGGASQN. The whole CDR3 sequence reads CASSLGGGASQNTLYF.

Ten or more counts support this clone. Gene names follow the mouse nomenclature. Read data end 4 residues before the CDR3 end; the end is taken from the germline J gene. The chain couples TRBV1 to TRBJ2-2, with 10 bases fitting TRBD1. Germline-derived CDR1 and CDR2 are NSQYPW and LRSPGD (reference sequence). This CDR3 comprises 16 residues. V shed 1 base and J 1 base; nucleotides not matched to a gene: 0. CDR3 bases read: TGCACCTGCAGTGCAGGGACAGGGGGAAACACCGGG. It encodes CTCSAGTGGNTG. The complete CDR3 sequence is CTCSAGTGGNTGQLYF.

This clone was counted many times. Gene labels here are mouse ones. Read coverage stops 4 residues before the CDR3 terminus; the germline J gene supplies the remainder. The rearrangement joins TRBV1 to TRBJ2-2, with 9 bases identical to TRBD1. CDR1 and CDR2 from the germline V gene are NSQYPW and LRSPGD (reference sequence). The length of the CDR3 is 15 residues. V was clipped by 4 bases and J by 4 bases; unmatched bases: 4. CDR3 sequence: CTCSEGTGRTGQLYF. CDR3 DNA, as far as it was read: TGCACCTGCAGTGAAGGGACAGGGCGCACCGGG.

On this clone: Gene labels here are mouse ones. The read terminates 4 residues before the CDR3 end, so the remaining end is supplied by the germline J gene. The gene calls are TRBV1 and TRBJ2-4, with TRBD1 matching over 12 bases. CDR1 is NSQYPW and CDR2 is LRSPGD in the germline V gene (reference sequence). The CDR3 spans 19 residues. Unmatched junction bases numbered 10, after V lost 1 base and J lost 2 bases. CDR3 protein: CTCSAAQGQGARDQNTLYF. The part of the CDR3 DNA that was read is TGCACCTGCAGTGCAGCCCAGGGACAGGGGGCGCGAGATCAAAAC.

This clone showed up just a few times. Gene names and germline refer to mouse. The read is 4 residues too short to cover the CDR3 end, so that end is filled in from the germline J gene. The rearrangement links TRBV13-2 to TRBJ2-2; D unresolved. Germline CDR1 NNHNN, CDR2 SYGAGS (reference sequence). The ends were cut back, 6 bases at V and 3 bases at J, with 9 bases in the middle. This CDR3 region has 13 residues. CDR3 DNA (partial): TGTGCCAGCGCCCCGCAGGACACCGGG. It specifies CASAPQDTG. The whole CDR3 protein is CASAPQDTGQLYF.

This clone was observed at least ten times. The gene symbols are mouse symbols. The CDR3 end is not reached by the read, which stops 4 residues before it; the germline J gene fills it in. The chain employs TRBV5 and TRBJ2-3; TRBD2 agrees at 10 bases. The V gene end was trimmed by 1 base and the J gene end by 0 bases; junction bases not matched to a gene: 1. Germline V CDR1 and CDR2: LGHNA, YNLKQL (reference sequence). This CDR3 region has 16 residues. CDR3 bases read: TGTGCCAGCAGCCAAGGGACTGGGGGTAGTGCAGAA. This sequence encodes CASSQGTGGSAE. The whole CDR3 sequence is CASSQGTGGSAETLYF.

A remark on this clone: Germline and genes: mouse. CDR3 in amino acids: CASSQDWGGASEQFF. The CDR3 DNA, read in part, is TGTGCCAGCAGCCAGGACTGGGGGGGCGCTTCT. The chain combines TRBV5 with TRBJ2-1; TRBD2 agrees at 13 bases. Coverage ceases 4 residues before the CDR3 finishes, and the germline J gene fills in the end. Germline CDR1 reads LGHNA; CDR2 reads YNLKQL (reference sequence). This CDR3 region has 15 residues.

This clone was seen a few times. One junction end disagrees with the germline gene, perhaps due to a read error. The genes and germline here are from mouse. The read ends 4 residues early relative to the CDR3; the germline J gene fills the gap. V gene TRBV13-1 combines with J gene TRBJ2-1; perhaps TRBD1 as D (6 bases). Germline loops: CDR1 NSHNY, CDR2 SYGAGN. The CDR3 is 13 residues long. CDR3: CASSQGLDAEQFF. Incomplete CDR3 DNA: TGTGCTAGCAGCCAGGGGCTGGATGCT.

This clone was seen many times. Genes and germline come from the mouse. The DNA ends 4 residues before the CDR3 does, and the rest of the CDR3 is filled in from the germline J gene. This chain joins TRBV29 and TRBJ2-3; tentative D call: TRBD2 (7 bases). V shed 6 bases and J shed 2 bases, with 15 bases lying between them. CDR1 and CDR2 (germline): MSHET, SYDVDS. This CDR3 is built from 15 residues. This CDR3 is CASRIWGPNAETLYF. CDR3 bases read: TGTGCTAGCAGAATCTGGGGGCCTAATGCAGAA.

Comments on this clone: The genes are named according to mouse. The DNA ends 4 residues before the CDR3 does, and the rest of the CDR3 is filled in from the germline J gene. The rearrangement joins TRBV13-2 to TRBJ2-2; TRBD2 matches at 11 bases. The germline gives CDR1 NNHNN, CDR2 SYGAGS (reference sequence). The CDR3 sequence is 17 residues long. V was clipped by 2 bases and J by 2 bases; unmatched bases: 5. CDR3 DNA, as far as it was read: TGTGCCAGCGGTGACTTCCGGGACTGGGGGAACACCGGG. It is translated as CASGDFRDWGNTG. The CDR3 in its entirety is CASGDFRDWGNTGQLYF.

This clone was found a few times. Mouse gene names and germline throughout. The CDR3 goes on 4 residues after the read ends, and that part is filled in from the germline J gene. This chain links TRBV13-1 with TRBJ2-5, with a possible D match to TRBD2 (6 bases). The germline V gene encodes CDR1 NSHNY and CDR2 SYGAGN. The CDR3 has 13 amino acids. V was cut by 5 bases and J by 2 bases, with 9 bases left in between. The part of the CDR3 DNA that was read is TGTGCCAGCAGCCGTGGGGGCCAAGAC. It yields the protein CASSRGGQD. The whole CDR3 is CASSRGGQDTQYF.

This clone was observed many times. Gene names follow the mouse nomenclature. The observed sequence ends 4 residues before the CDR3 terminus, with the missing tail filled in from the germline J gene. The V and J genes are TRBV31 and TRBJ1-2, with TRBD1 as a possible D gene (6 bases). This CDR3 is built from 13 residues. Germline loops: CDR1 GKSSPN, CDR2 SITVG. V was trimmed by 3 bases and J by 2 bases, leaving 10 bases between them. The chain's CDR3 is CAWRPGHNSDYTF. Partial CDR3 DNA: TGTGCCTGGAGACCGGGACACAACTCC. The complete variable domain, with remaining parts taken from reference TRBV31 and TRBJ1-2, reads AQTIHQWPVAEIKAVGSPLSLGCTIKGKSSPNLYWYWQATGGTLQQLFYSITVGQVESVVQLNLSASRPKDDQFILSTEKLLLSHSGFYLCAWRPGHNSDYTFGSGTRLLVI.

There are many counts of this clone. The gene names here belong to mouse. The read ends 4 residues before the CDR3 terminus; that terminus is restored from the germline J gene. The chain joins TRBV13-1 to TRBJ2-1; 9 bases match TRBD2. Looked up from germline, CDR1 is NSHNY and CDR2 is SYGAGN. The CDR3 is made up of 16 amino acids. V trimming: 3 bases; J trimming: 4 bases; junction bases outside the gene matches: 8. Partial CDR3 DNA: TGTGCCAGCAGTGCCCCCGACTGGGGGATTTATGCT. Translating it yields CASSAPDWGIYA. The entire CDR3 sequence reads CASSAPDWGIYAEQFF.

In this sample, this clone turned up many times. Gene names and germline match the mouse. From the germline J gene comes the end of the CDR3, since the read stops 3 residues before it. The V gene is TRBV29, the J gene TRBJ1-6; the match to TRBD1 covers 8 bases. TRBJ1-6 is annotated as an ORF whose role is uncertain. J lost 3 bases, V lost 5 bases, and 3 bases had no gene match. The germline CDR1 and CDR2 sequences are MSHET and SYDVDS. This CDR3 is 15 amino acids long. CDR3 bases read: TGTGCTAGCAGTGCCACAGGGGGCTATAATTCGCCC. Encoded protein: CASSATGGYNSP. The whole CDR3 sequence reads CASSATGGYNSPLYF.